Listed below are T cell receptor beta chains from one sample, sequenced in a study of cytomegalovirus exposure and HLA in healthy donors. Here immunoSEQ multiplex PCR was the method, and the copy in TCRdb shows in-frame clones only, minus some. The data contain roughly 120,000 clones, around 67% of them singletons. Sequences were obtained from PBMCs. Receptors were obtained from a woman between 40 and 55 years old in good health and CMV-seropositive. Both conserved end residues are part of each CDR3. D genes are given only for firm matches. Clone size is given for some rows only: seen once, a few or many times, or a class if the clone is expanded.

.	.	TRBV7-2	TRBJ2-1	TGTGCCAGCAGCTTATTACGGGGACTTGAGCAGTTCTTC	CASSLLRGLEQFF
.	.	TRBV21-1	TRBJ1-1	TGTGCCAGCAGCGCAAGGGTGGGACAGGGGAGGACTGAAGCTTTCTTT	CASSARVGQGRTEAFF
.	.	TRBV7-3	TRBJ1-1	TGTGCCAGCAGCTTTCAGGGGAGCACTGAAGCTTTCTTT	CASSFQGSTEAFF
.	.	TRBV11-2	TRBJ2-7	TGTGCCAGCAGCTTTAGATCTGGGCAGCTCTCCTACGAGCAGTACTTC	CASSFRSGQLSYEQYF
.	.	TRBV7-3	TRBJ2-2	TGTGCCAGCAGCTTAGGGGGCGGGTTTCCGGCCGGGGAGCTGTTTTTT	CASSLGGGFPAGELFF
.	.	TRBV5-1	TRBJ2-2	TGCGCCAGCAGTCCCCTAGGGAACACCGGGGAGCTGTTTTTT	CASSPLGNTGELFF
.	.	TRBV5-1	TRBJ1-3	TGCGCCAGCAGGTACGGGGAGTCTGGAAACACCATATATTTT	CASRYGESGNTIYF
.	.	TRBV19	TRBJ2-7	TGTGCCAGTAGTATAGACATAAACAGGGTAGCGGGCGAGCAGTACTTC	CASSIDINRVAGEQYF
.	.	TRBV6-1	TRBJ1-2	TGTGCCAGCAGTGCATCGACAGTAAACTATGGCTACACCTTC	CASSASTVNYGYTF
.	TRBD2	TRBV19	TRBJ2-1	TGTGCCAGTAGTATTACTAGCGGGGGGGTAGAGGTGTTCTTC	CASSITSGGVEVFF
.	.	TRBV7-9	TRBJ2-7	TGTGCCAGCAGCCCCGGTGGACTTTCTTTTTCCTACGAGCAGTACTTC	CASSPGGLSFSYEQYF
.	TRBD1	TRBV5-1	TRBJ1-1	TGCGCCAGCAGCTTTCGGACAGGGGGAGGCACTGAAGCTTTCTTT	CASSFRTGGGTEAFF
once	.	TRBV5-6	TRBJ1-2	TGTGCCAGCAGCGGCCAGGGACTTAACTATGGCTACACCTTC	CASSGQGLNYGYTF
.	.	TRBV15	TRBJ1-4	TGTGCCACCAGCAGCTTAGAGGCAACTAATGAAAAACTGTTTTTT	CATSSLEATNEKLFF
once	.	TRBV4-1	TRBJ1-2	TGCGCCAGCAGCCAAGATAGCTCAGGGAGGTATGGCTACACCTTC	CASSQDSSGRYGYTF
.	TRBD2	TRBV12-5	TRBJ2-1	TGTGCTAGTGGCCTAACTAGCGGGGGGGTTAATGAGCAGTTCTTC	CASGLTSGGVNEQFF
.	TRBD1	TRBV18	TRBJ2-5	TGTGCCAGCTCACCAGACAGGGGACAAGAGACCCAGTACTTC	CASSPDRGQETQYF
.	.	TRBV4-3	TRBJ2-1	TGCGCCAGCAGCCAAGTAGGGGGACGGGACAATGAGCAGTTCTTC	CASSQVGGRDNEQFF
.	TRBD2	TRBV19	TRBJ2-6	TGTGCCAGTAGGGGGGGGATGTTGGGGGCCAACGTCCTGACTTTC	CASRGGMLGANVLTF
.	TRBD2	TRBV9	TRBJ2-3	TGTGCCAGCAGCGTATTACCCGCTAGCGGTAGCACAGATACGCAGTATTTT	CASSVLPASGSTDTQYF
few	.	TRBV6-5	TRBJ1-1	TGTGCCAGCAGGGGTGCGGGCACCGGGAGCACTGAAGCTTTCTTT	CASRGAGTGSTEAFF
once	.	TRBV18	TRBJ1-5	TGTGCCAGCTCACCACGCAGGGCCAGCAATCAGCCCCAGCATTTT	CASSPRRASNQPQHF
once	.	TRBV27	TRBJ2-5	TGTGCCAGCAGTCCCGGCCGGGAGCAAGAGACCCAGTACTTC	CASSPGREQETQYF
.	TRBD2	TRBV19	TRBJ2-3	TGTGCCAGTAGTACCCGGAGGACTAGCGGCTATAGCACAGATACGCAGTATTTT	CASSTRRTSGYSTDTQYF
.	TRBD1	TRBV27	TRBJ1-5	TGTGCCAGCAGTTTAGGGACAGGGGGCAATCAGCCCCAGCATTTT	CASSLGTGGNQPQHF
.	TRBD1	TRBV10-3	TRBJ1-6	TGTGCCATCAGTTCACAGGGGGCGGACTCCTATAATTCACCCCTCCACTTT	CAISSQGADSYNSPLHF
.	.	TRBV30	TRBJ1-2	TGTGCCTGGAGTCCTCACACAGGGACGAACGGCTACACCTTC	CAWSPHTGTNGYTF
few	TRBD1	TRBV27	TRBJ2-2	TGTGCCAGCAGTCCCAGGGCAGGGACAGGGAACACCGGGGAGCTGTTTTTT	CASSPRAGTGNTGELFF
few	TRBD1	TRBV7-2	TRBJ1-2	TGTGCCAGCAGCGGACAGGTCAACTATGGCTACACCTTC	CASSGQVNYGYTF
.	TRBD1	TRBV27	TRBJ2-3	TGTGCCAGCAGACCATCCGGGACAGGGGGAGGTAGCACAGATACGCAGTATTTT	CASRPSGTGGGSTDTQYF
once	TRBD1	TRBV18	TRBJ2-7	TGTGCCAGCTCTCCCAGGACAGGACCCTACGAGCAGTACTTC	CASSPRTGPYEQYF
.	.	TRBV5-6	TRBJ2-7	TGTGCCAGCAGCGCCGAGCGGTACGAGCAGTACTTC	CASSAERYEQYF
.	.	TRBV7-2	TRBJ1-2	TGTGCCAGCAGCGGGGGTGGGAGGTATGGCTACACCTTC	CASSGGGRYGYTF
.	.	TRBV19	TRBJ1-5	TGTGCCAGTAGTATTGCAGGCGGGCAGCCCCAGCATTTT	CASSIAGGQPQHF
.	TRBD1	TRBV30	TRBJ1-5	TGTGCCTGGAGTGTACCTGGCAGGGGGTCAAATCAGCCCCAGCATTTT	CAWSVPGRGSNQPQHF
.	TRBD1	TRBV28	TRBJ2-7	TGTGCCAGCAGGCGGACAGGGGGCAAGAACGAGCAGTACTTC	CASRRTGGKNEQYF
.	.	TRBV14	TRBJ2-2	TGTGCCAGCGCGACAGGCGCCAACACCGGGGAGCTGTTTTTT	CASATGANTGELFF
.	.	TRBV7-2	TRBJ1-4	TGTGCCAGCAGCCCGCCGGGGGAACGATTTGAAAAACTGTTTTTT	CASSPPGERFEKLFF
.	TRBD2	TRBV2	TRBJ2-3	TGTGCCAGCAGTGAACGTTTGACTAGCGGATACCACAGTAGCACAGATACGCAGTATTTT	CASSERLTSGYHSSTDTQYF